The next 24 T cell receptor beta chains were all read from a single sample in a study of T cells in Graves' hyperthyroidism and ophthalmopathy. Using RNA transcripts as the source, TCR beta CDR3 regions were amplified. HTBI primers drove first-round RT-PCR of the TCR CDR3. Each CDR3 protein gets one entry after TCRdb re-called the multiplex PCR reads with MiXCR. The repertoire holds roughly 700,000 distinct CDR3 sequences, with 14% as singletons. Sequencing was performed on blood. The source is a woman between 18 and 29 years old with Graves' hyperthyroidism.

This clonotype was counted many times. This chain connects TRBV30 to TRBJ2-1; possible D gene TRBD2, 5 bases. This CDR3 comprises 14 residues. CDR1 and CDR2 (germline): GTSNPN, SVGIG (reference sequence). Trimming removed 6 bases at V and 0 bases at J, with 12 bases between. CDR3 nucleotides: TGTGCCTGCTCGGGATTCTACTCCTACAATGAGCAGTTCTTC. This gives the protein CACSGFYSYNEQFF.

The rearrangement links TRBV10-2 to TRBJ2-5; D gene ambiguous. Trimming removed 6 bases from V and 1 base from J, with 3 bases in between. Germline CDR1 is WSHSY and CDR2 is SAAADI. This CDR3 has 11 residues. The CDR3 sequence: CASRAQETQYF. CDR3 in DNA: TGCGCCAGCAGAGCCCAAGAGACCCAGTACTTC.

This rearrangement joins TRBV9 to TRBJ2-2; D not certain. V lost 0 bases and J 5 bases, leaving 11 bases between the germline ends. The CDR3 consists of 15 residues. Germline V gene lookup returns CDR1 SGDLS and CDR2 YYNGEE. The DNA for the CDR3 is TGTGCCAGCAGCGTAGCTGCTAGTCGGACCGGGGAGCTGTTTTTT. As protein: CASSVAASRTGELFF. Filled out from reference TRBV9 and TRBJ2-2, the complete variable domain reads DSGVTQTPKHLITATGQRVTLRCSPRSGDLSVYWYQQSLDQGLQFLIQYYNGEERAKGNILERFSAQQFPDLHSELNLSSLELGDSALYFCASSVAASRTGELFFGEGSRLTVL.

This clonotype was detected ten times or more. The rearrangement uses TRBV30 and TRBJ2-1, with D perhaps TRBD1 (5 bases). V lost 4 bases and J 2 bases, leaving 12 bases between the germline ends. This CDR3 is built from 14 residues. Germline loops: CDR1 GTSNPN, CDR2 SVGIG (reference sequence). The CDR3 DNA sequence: TGTGCCTGGACTTCGCAGGGTCCCTACAATGAGCAGTTCTTC. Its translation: CAWTSQGPYNEQFF.

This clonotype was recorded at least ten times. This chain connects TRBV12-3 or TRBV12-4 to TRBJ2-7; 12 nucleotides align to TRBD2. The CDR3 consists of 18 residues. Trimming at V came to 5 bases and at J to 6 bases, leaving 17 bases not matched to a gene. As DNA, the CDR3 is TGTGCCAGCAGTCCCCCCCCTAGCGGGAGGGCCCATGTTGCCGAGCAGTACTTC. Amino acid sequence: CASSPPPSGRAHVAEQYF.

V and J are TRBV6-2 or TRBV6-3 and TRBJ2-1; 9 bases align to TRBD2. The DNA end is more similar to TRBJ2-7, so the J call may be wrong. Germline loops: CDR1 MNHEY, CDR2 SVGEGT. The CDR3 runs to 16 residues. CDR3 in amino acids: CASSLLAGSSYNEQYF. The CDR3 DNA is TGTGCCAGCAGTCTCCTAGCGGGGAGCTCCTACAATGAGCAGTACTTC.

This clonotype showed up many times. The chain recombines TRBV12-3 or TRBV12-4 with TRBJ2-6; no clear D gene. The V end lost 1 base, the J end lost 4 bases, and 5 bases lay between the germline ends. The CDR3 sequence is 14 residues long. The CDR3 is CASSLGPGANVLTF. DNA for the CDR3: TGTGCCAGCAGTTTAGGTCCCGGGGCCAACGTCCTGACTTTC.

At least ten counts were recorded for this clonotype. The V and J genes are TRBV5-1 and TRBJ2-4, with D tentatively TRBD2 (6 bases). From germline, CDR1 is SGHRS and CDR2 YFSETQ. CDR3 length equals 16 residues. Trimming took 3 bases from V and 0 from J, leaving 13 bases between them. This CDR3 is CASSSWLGGAKNIQYF. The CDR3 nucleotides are TGCGCCAGCAGCTCATGGCTGGGGGGAGCCAAAAACATTCAGTACTTC.

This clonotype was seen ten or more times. For the CDR3, the DNA is TGTGCCAGCAGCCCGGACACTTATTATGGCTACACCTTC. Translating it yields CASSPDTYYGYTF. This chain connects TRBV2 to TRBJ1-2, with D perhaps matching TRBD1 (5 bases). Trimming took 6 bases from V and 5 from J, leaving 13 bases between them. Germline lookup yields CDR1 SNHLY and CDR2 FYNNEI. This CDR3 has 13 amino acids.

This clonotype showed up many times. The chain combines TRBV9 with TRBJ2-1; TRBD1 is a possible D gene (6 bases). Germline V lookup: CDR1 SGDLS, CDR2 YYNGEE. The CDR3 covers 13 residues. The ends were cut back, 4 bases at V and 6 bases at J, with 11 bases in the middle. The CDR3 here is CASSRTALNEQFF. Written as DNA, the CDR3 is TGTGCCAGCAGCAGGACAGCCCTCAATGAGCAGTTCTTC.

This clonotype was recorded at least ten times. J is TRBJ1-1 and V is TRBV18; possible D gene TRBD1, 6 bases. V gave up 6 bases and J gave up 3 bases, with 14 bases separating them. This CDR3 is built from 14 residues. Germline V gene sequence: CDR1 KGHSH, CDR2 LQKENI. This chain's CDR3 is CASSNRVGDTEAFF. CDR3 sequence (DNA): TGTGCCAGCTCGAACAGGGTTGGGGACACTGAAGCTTTCTTT. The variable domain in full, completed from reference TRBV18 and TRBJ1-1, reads NAGVMQNPRHLVRRRGQEARLRCSPMKGHSHVYWYRQLPEEGLKFMVYLQKENIIDESGMPKERFSAEFPKEGPSILRIQQVVRGDSAAYFCASSNRVGDTEAFFGQGTRLTVV.

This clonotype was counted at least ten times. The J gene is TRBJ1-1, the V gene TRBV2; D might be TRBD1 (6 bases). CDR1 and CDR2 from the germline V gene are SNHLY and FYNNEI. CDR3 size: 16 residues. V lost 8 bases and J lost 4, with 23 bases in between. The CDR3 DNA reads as TGTGCCAGCGGCGACATCAGGGGCCCATTCTTCACTGAAGCTTTCTTT. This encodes CASGDIRGPFFTEAFF.

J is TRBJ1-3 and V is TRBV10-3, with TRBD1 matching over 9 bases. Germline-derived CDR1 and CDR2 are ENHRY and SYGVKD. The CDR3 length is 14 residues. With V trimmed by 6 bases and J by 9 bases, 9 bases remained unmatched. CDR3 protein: CAIRGTGGLSTIYF. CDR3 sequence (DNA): TGTGCCATCAGGGGAACAGGGGGCTTGAGCACCATATATTTT.

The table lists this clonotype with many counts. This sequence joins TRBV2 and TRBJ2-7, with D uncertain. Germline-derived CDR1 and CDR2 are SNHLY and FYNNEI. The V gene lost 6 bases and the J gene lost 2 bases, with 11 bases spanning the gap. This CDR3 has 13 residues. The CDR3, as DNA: TGTGCCAGCAGAGCCTCGGAAGCCTACGAGCAGTACTTC. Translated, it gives CASRASEAYEQYF.

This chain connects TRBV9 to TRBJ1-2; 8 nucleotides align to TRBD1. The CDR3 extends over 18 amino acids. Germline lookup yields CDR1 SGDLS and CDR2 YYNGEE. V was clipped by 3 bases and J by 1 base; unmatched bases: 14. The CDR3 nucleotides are TGTGCCAGCAGCGAGGGCAGGGGGCCGAAGAATCTTAACTATGGCTACACCTTC. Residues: CASSEGRGPKNLNYGYTF.

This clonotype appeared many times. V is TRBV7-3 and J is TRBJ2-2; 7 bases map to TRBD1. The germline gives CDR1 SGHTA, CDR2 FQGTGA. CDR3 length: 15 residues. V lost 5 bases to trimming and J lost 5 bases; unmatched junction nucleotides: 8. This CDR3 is CASSPTGARTGELFF. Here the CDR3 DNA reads TGTGCCAGCAGCCCTACAGGGGCTCGGACCGGGGAGCTGTTTTTT. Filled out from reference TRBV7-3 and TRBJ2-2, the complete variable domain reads GAGVSQTPSNKVTEKGKYVELRCDPISGHTALYWYRQSLGQGPEFLIYFQGTGAADDSGLPNDRFFAVRPEGSVSTLKIQRTERGDSAVYLCASSPTGARTGELFFGEGSRLTVL.

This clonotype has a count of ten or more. The CDR3 spells CASSPTGTENQPQHF. Written as DNA, the CDR3 is TGTGCCAGCTCACCGACCGGGACAGAAAATCAGCCCCAGCATTTT. The V gene is TRBV18, the J gene TRBJ1-5; TRBD1 matches 7 bases. The V gene end was trimmed by 3 bases and the J gene end by 4 bases; junction bases not matched to a gene: 6. This CDR3 contains 15 residues. Germline-derived CDR1 and CDR2 are KGHSH and LQKENI.

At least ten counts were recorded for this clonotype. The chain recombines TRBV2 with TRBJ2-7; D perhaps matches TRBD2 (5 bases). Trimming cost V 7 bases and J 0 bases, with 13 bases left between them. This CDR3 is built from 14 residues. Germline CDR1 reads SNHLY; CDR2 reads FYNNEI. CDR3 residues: CASTRPGSSYEQYF. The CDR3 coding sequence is TGTGCCAGCACCCGACCGGGGTCCTCCTACGAGCAGTACTTC.

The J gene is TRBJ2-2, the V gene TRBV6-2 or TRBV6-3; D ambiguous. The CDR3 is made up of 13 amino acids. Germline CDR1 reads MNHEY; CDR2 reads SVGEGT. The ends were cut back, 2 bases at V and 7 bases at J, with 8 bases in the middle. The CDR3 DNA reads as TGTGCCAGCAGTTACGGTGGTTTCGGGGAGCTGTTTTTT. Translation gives CASSYGGFGELFF.

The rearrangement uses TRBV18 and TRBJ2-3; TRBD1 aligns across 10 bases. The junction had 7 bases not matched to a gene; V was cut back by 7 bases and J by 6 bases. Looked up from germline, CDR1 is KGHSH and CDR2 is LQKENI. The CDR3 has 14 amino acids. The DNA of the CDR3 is TGTGCCAGCTGCCCGGGACAGGGGTCGGATACGCAGTATTTT. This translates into CASCPGQGSDTQYF. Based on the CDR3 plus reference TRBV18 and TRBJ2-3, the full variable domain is NAGVMQNPRHLVRRRGQEARLRCSPMKGHSHVYWYRQLPEEGLKFMVYLQKENIIDESGMPKERFSAEFPKEGPSILRIQQVVRGDSAAYFCASCPGQGSDTQYFGPGTRLTVL.

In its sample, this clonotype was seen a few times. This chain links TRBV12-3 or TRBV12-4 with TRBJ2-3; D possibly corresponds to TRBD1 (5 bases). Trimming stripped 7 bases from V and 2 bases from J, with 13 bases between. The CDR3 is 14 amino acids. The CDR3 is CASTKRGYTDTQYF. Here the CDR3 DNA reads TGTGCCAGCACCAAAAGGGGCTACACAGATACGCAGTATTTT.

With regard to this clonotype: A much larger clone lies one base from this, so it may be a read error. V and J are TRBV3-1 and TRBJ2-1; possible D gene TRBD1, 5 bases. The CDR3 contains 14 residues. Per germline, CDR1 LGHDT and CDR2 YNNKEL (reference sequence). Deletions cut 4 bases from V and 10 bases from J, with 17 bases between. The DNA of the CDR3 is TGTGCCAGCAGCCCCCGGGTTGGGGCCTACGAGCAGTTCTTC. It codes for CASSPRVGAYEQFF.

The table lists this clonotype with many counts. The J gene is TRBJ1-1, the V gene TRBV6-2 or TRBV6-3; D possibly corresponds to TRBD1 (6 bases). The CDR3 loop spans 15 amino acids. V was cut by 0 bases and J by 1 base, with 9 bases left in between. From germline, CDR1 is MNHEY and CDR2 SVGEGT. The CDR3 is CASSYSDRRNTEAFF. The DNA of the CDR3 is TGTGCCAGCAGTTACTCTGACAGGAGGAACACTGAAGCTTTCTTT.

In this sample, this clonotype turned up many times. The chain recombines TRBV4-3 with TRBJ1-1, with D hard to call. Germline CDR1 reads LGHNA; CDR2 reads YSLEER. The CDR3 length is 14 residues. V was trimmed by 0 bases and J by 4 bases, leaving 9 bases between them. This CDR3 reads CASSQDGGFTEAFF. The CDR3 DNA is TGCGCCAGCAGCCAAGATGGAGGGTTCACTGAAGCTTTCTTT.